Listed below are T cell receptor beta chains from one sample, sequenced in a study of CD8+CD57+ T cells in acquired aplastic anemia. In TCRdb, the reads were re-called with MiXCR into one record per CDR3 protein. The sample consists of about 200,000 distinct CDR3 sequences, around three fifths of them appearing once. The material sequenced was sorted CD4+, CD8+, or CD8+CD57+ T cells (not recorded which) from PBMCs. All receptors come from a human donor with aplastic anemia. The CDR3 runs from the conserved cysteine through the conserved F or W. Fields, in order: J gene, V gene, CDR3 length, clone size, D gene, CDR3 protein, CDR3 DNA. The D gene is left open where the match is weak. Where a row states a size, it is once, few, many or the class of an expanded clone; other rows omit it.

J: TRBJ1-5
V: TRBV2
length: 14
size: -
D: -
CDR3: CASSMTSSNQPQHF
DNA: TGTGCCAGCAGTATGACAAGTAGCAATCAGCCCCAGCATTTT

J: TRBJ2-7
V: TRBV19
length: 14
size: many
D: TRBD1
CDR3: CASSSGQVAYEQYF
DNA: TGTGCCAGTAGTTCGGGACAGGTCGCCTACGAGCAGTACTTC

J: TRBJ2-5
V: TRBV15
length: 13
size: few
D: -
CDR3: CATSLQGGETQYF
DNA: TGTGCCACCAGCCTCCAGGGAGGAGAGACCCAGTACTTC

J: TRBJ2-1
V: TRBV20-1
length: 14
size: -
D: TRBD2
CDR3: CSARTSGSLNEQFF
DNA: TGCAGTGCTAGGACTAGCGGGAGTTTAAATGAGCAGTTCTTC

J: TRBJ1-6
V: TRBV7-2
length: 17
size: few
D: -
CDR3: CASSRPSGPNWNSPLHF
DNA: TGTGCCAGCAGTAGACCCTCCGGGCCTAACTGGAATTCACCCCTCCACTTT

J: TRBJ2-1
V: TRBV24-1
length: 13
size: -
D: -
CDR3: CATSDHSFNEQFF
DNA: TGTGCCACCAGTGATCACAGTTTTAATGAGCAGTTCTTC

J: TRBJ2-1
V: TRBV6-2/TRBV6-3
length: 13
size: -
D: TRBD2
CDR3: CASSGTSIYEQFF
DNA: TGTGCCAGCAGTGGGACTAGTATATATGAGCAGTTCTTC

J: TRBJ2-7
V: TRBV11-2
length: 13
size: -
D: TRBD1
CDR3: CASSRDRGYEQYF
DNA: TGTGCCAGCAGCAGAGACAGGGGCTACGAGCAGTACTTC

J: TRBJ2-6
V: TRBV19
length: 16
size: once
D: -
CDR3: CASSIDQGAGANVLTF
DNA: TGTGCCAGTAGTATAGATCAAGGGGCTGGGGCCAACGTCCTGACTTTC

J: TRBJ2-5
V: TRBV19
length: 12
size: few
D: -
CDR3: CASSIREETQYF
DNA: TGTGCCAGTAGTATTAGAGAAGAGACCCAGTACTTC

J: TRBJ1-6
V: TRBV9
length: 15
size: -
D: -
CDR3: CASSVEGGNNSPLHF
DNA: TGTGCCAGCAGCGTAGAGGGAGGGAATAATTCACCCCTCCACTTT

J: TRBJ2-1
V: TRBV29-1
length: 12
size: -
D: TRBD2
CDR3: CSVLAGSNEQFF
DNA: TGCAGCGTTCTAGCGGGAAGCAATGAGCAGTTCTTC

J: TRBJ2-3
V: TRBV12-3/TRBV12-4
length: 14
size: -
D: TRBD2
CDR3: CASSESGDTDTQYF
DNA: TGTGCCAGCAGCGAAAGCGGGGACACAGATACGCAGTATTTT

J: TRBJ2-3
V: TRBV9
length: 16
size: -
D: -
CDR3: CASSVAWGRSTDTQYF
DNA: TGTGCCAGCAGCGTAGCTTGGGGGCGCAGCACAGATACGCAGTATTTT

J: TRBJ2-2
V: TRBV2
length: 16
size: -
D: TRBD2
CDR3: CASRAGLAEGTGELFF
DNA: TGTGCCAGCAGGGCCGGACTAGCGGAGGGGACCGGGGAGCTGTTTTTT

J: TRBJ2-3
V: TRBV19
length: 14
size: few
D: TRBD1
CDR3: CASSTQGAPDTQYF
DNA: TGTGCCAGTAGTACACAGGGGGCACCAGATACGCAGTATTTT

J: TRBJ2-3
V: TRBV6-2/TRBV6-3
length: 16
size: -
D: -
CDR3: CASTIMGVEIVDTQYF
DNA: TGTGCCAGCACCATAATGGGGGTTGAGATTGTAGATACGCAGTATTTT

J: TRBJ2-7
V: TRBV7-6
length: 19
size: -
D: TRBD2
CDR3: CASSLLGGGLADSSYEQYF
DNA: TGTGCCAGCAGCCTCCTTGGGGGGGGACTAGCGGATAGCTCCTACGAGCAGTACTTC

J: TRBJ1-4
V: TRBV5-1
length: 15
size: once
D: -
CDR3: CASSTGRILGEKLFF
DNA: TGCGCCAGCAGCACGGGCCGTATTCTCGGCGAAAAACTGTTTTTT

J: TRBJ2-7
V: TRBV20-1
length: 12
size: -
D: -
CDR3: CSARDPLYEQYF
DNA: TGCAGTGCTAGAGATCCACTCTACGAGCAGTACTTC

J: TRBJ2-7
V: TRBV20-1
length: 16
size: many
D: -
CDR3: CSARGEGSSEVGEQYF
DNA: TGCAGTGCTAGAGGTGAGGGTAGCTCCGAAGTTGGGGAGCAGTACTTC

J: TRBJ2-1
V: TRBV7-9
length: 16
size: -
D: -
CDR3: CASSSVEGGGYNEQFF
DNA: TGTGCCAGCAGCAGCGTTGAAGGTGGAGGCTACAATGAGCAGTTCTTC

J: TRBJ2-2
V: TRBV11-3
length: 14
size: -
D: -
CDR3: CASSLLELTGELFF
DNA: TGTGCCAGCAGCCTACTTGAACTCACCGGGGAGCTGTTTTTT

J: TRBJ2-2
V: TRBV25-1
length: 17
size: -
D: -
CDR3: CASSRLPGQRDTGELFF
DNA: TGTGCCAGCTCCAGACTTCCGGGACAGCGGGACACCGGGGAGCTGTTTTTT

J: TRBJ1-2
V: TRBV20-1
length: 16
size: -
D: TRBD1
CDR3: CSATEVTGVGNYGYTF
DNA: TGCAGTGCTACCGAAGTGACAGGGGTGGGTAACTATGGCTACACCTTC